The 20 T cell receptor beta chains given below trace back to one sample, sequenced in a study of cytomegalovirus exposure and HLA in healthy donors. The PCR employed 60 Vbeta primers together with 13 Jbeta primers. Sequencing used immunoSEQ multiplex PCR; TCRdb keeps in-frame clones, though not all of them. The sample lists around 100,000 clones, under 85% occurring once. Specimen: PBMCs. The receptors stem from a woman aged 40 to 49 in good health and CMV-seronegative.

The V and J genes are TRBV18 and TRBJ2-3, with D possibly TRBD1 on 6 matching bases. Germline CDR1 is KGHSH and CDR2 is LQKENI. The germline V and J ends were trimmed by 6 bases and 0 bases, with 13 bases remaining between them. The CDR3 spans 15 residues. The chain's CDR3 is CASSPDRLSTDTQYF. The CDR3 DNA reads TGTGCCAGCTCGCCCGACAGGCTCAGCACAGATACGCAGTATTTT.

The chain uses TRBV7-2 and TRBJ1-2, with a possible D match to TRBD1 (6 bases). The CDR3 has 15 residues. Germline V gene sequence: CDR1 SGHTA, CDR2 FQGNSA. V lost 0 bases to trimming and J lost 1 base, with 9 bases between them. The DNA for the CDR3 is TGTGCCAGCAGCTTAGCCACCAGGGGTAACTATGGCTACACCTTC. Translating it yields CASSLATRGNYGYTF.

This clone was counted between two and nine times. The chain couples TRBV2 to TRBJ2-7, with 9 positions matching TRBD2. Per the germline V gene, CDR1 is SNHLY and CDR2 is FYNNEI. The junction had 0 bases not matched to a gene; V was cut back by 1 base and J by 2 bases. This CDR3 contains 14 residues. The CDR3 nucleotides are TGTGCCAGCAGTGAAGGCGGGGGGGCCTACGAGCAGTACTTC. Protein product: CASSEGGGAYEQYF.

The CDR3 nucleotides are TGCAGTGCTAGTTGGGGGCACGAGCATTTT. It yields the protein CSASWGHEHF. The chain recombines TRBV20-1 with TRBJ1-5, with D perhaps matching TRBD1 (6 bases). This CDR3 is 10 amino acids long. The V gene's germline CDR1 is DFQATT and CDR2 SNEGSKA (reference sequence). The germline V and J ends were trimmed by 3 bases and 14 bases, with 11 bases remaining between them.

In the case of this clone: One end of the junction fails to match germline, which may point to a read error. The same CDR3 can be traced to other DNA sequences in this sample. DNA of the CDR3: TGTGCCTGGAGCGCGGGACAGAACAATTCCCCCCTCCACTTT. Amino acid sequence: CAWSAGQNNSPLHF. The genes are TRBV30 and TRBJ1-6; 7 nucleotides match TRBD1. This CDR3 region has 14 residues. Per the germline V gene, CDR1 is GTSNPN and CDR2 is SVGIG (reference sequence).

V and J are TRBV7-9 and TRBJ1-1; possible D gene TRBD1, 5 bases. The CDR3 contains 13 residues. V lost 4 bases and J 1 base, leaving 7 bases between the germline ends. CDR1 is SEHNR and CDR2 is FQNEAQ in the germline V gene (reference sequence). The CDR3 DNA is TGTGCCAGCAGCTCCGGGGGGAACACTGAAGCTTTCTTT. Translated: CASSSGGNTEAFF.

This clone has just a few counts. The CDR3 DNA is TGTGCCAGCAGCTTAGTCTCGGGGGACCAAGAGACCCAGTACTTC. It translates to CASSLVSGDQETQYF. The chain carries TRBV7-2 and TRBJ2-5; possible D gene TRBD2, 6 bases. Germline loops: CDR1 SGHTA, CDR2 FQGNSA. The V end was cut by 1 base, the J end by 0 bases, with 9 bases between. The CDR3 is 15 amino acids.

This chain uses TRBV7-9 with TRBJ1-2; 10 bases match TRBD1. V was clipped by 3 bases and J by 12 bases; unmatched bases: 10. This CDR3 is 14 amino acids long. Germline-derived CDR1 and CDR2 are SEHNR and FQNEAQ (reference sequence). The CDR3, as DNA: TGTGCCAGCAGCTTCGAAGGGACAGGGGAGGGCGACACCTTC. This encodes CASSFEGTGEGDTF.

The chain employs TRBV6-5 and TRBJ2-7, with 8 bases identical to TRBD1. V dropped 5 bases and J dropped 5; count of bases not matched to a gene: 8. The germline gives CDR1 MNHEY, CDR2 SVGAGI. The CDR3 length is 14 residues. The CDR3: CASSGTGQEDEQYF. DNA of the CDR3: TGTGCCAGCAGTGGGACAGGTCAGGAGGACGAGCAGTACTTC.

The V gene is TRBV6-6, the J gene TRBJ2-5, with 8 bases identical to TRBD2. The ends lost 8 bases at V and 5 bases at J; junction bases unmatched: 1. The germline V gene encodes CDR1 MNHNY and CDR2 SVGAGI (reference sequence). This CDR3 comprises 11 residues. This CDR3 reads CASAGGETQYF. The CDR3 nucleotides are TGTGCCAGCGCGGGGGGCGAGACCCAGTACTTC.

The rearrangement joins TRBV6-6 to TRBJ2-4, with 8 positions matching TRBD1. Germline V CDR1 and CDR2: MNHNY, SVGAGI (reference sequence). CDR3 length: 15 amino acids. The J segment lost 9 bases and the V segment lost 0 bases, leaving 7 bases of the junction unmatched. The CDR3 DNA reads TGTGCCAGCAGTTACTCCCCGGACAGGGCTTCCATTCAGTACTTC. This translates into CASSYSPDRASIQYF.

This chain uses TRBV5-4 with TRBJ2-3, with a weak D call TRBD1 (5 bases). Germline V CDR1 and CDR2: SGHNT, YYREEE (reference sequence). Trimming removed 0 bases from V and 4 bases from J, with 9 bases in between. The CDR3 has 14 residues. The CDR3 sequence: CASSLAGAPDTQYF. The DNA of the CDR3 is TGTGCCAGCAGCTTGGCTGGGGCCCCAGATACGCAGTATTTT.

This clone was seen only a few times. The CDR3 bases are TGTGCTAGTGGTTTGGACTCAGGGACTGGGGCCAACGTCCTGACTTTC. Translation: CASGLDSGTGANVLTF. V usage is TRBV12-5 and J usage is TRBJ2-6; weak D call: TRBD1 (5 bases). V lost 1 base to trimming and J lost 2 bases, with 9 bases between them. Germline CDR1 LGHNT, CDR2 FRNRAP. The CDR3 is made up of 16 amino acids. Full variable domain (outside the CDR3, taken from reference TRBV12-5 and TRBJ2-6): DARVTQTPRHKVTEMGQEVTMRCQPILGHNTVFWYRQTMMQGLELLAYFRNRAPLDDSGMPKDRFSAEMPDATLATLKIQPSEPRDSAVYFCASGLDSGTGANVLTFGAGSRLTVL.

This chain connects TRBV5-1 to TRBJ2-7; 12 bases align to TRBD1. The V gene's germline CDR1 is SGHRS and CDR2 YFSETQ. J was trimmed by 5 bases and V by 6 bases; bases with no gene match: 12. CDR3 length: 16 amino acids. The CDR3 coding sequence is TGCGCCAGCAACCGTGGGACAGGGGGCGCCGCGGACGAGCAGTACTTC. The encoded protein is CASNRGTGGAADEQYF.

The V gene is TRBV28, the J gene TRBJ2-5; 8 bases map to TRBD1. The assigned J gene may be wrong: the sequence end matches TRBJ2-7 better. This CDR3 is built from 14 residues. Per germline, CDR1 MDHEN and CDR2 SYDVKM. The CDR3 loop is CASSLGQGHYEQYF. The CDR3 DNA follows: TGTGCCAGCAGTTTAGGACAGGGACACTACGAGCAGTACTTC.

The genes are TRBV5-4 and TRBJ2-6, with 10 bases lining up with TRBD1. V dropped 5 bases and J dropped 0; count of bases not matched to a gene: 11. The length of the CDR3 is 19 residues. Looked up from germline, CDR1 is SGHNT and CDR2 is YYREEE (reference sequence). The CDR3 region has the DNA TGTGCCAGCAGTCGAGAATCCGGGACAGGGGTCTCTGGGGCCAACGTCCTGACTTTC. Protein product: CASSRESGTGVSGANVLTF.

This clone has a handful of counts. The chain uses TRBV2 and TRBJ2-7; TRBD1 aligns across 8 bases. V lost 7 bases to trimming and J lost 3 bases; unmatched junction nucleotides: 8. CDR3 length equals 14 residues. Germline V lookup: CDR1 SNHLY, CDR2 FYNNEI. This CDR3 is CASIDDRGNYEQYF. The CDR3 region has the DNA TGTGCCAGCATTGATGACAGGGGCAACTACGAGCAGTACTTC.

The chain combines TRBV28 with TRBJ2-2, with 7 positions matching TRBD1. The germline CDR1 and CDR2 sequences are MDHEN and SYDVKM. CDR3 length equals 15 residues. V shed 5 bases and J 6 bases; nucleotides not matched to a gene: 9. The CDR3 DNA reads as TGTGCCAGCAGTCTCCCGGTGCAGGGGGCCGGGGAGCTGTTTTTT. Translated: CASSLPVQGAGELFF.

CDR3 in DNA: TGTGCCAGTACCGGGACAGGGGGCACTGAAGCTTTCTTT. Residues: CASTGTGGTEAFF. J is TRBJ1-1 and V is TRBV10-3; 11 bases fit TRBD1. The CDR3 covers 13 residues. CDR1 ENHRY and CDR2 SYGVKD come from the germline V gene. The ends lost 10 bases at V and 4 bases at J; junction bases unmatched: 5.

The chain has TRBV9 and TRBJ2-6; possible D gene TRBD1, 6 bases. The CDR3 extends over 16 amino acids. Trimming stripped 3 bases from V and 0 bases from J, with 10 bases between. The V gene's germline CDR1 is SGDLS and CDR2 YYNGEE. The CDR3 is CASSGTDISGANVLTF. The CDR3 coding sequence is TGTGCCAGCAGCGGGACAGACATCTCTGGGGCCAACGTCCTGACTTTC.